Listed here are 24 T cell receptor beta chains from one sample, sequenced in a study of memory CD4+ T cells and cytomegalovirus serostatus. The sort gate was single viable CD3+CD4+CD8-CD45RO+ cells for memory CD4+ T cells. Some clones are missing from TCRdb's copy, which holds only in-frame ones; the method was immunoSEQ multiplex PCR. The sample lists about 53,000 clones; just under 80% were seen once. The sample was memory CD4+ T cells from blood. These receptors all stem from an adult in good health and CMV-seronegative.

The CDR3: CASSLSGTNEKLFF. CDR3 DNA sequence: TGCGCCAGCAGCTTGTCAGGGACTAATGAAAAACTGTTTTTT. The chain uses TRBV5-1 and TRBJ1-4, with D tentatively TRBD1 (5 bases). CDR3 length: 14 amino acids. The germline V and J ends were trimmed by 1 base and 2 bases, with 6 bases remaining between them. Germline CDR1 SGHRS, CDR2 YFSETQ.

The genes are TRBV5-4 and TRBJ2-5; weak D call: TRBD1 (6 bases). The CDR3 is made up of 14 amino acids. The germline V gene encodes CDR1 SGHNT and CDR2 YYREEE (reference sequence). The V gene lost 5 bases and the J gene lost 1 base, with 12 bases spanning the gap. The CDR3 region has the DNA TGTGCCAGCAGTTCTGGACAGCTCCAAGAGACCCAGTACTTC. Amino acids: CASSSGQLQETQYF.

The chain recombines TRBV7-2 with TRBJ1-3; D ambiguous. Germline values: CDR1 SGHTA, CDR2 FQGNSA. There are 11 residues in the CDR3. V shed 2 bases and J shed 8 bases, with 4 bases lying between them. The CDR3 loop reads CASSLLDTIYF. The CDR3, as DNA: TGTGCCAGCAGCTTACTCGACACCATATATTTT.

CDR3 sequence: CASSGLTGSDGYTF. In DNA, the CDR3 is TGTGCCAGCAGTGGCTTGACAGGGTCCGATGGCTACACCTTC. V and J are TRBV6-1 and TRBJ1-2; 7 positions match TRBD1. The CDR3 length is 14 residues. The junction had 8 bases not matched to a gene; V was cut back by 4 bases and J by 6 bases. CDR1 MNHNS and CDR2 SASEGT come from the germline V gene.

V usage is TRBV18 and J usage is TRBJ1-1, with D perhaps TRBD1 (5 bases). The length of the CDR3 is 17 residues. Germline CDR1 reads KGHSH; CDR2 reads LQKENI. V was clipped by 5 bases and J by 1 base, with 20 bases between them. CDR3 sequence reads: CASSSRDGISGNTEAFF. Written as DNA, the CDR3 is TGTGCCAGCTCATCCCGGGACGGTATATCGGGGAACACTGAAGCTTTCTTT.

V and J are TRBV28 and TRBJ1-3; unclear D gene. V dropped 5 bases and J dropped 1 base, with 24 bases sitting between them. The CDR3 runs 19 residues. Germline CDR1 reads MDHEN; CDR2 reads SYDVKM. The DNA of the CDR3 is TGTGCCAGCAGTCCATCGCCAGGAAAGACCAGAGGATCTGGAAACACCATATATTTT. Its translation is CASSPSPGKTRGSGNTIYF.

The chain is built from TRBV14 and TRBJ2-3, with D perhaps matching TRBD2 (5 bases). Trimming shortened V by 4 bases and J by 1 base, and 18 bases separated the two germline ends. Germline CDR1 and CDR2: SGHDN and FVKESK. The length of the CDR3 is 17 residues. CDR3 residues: CASSPFGRDYGTDTQYF. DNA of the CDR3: TGTGCCAGCAGCCCATTCGGTCGAGACTACGGCACAGATACGCAGTATTTT.

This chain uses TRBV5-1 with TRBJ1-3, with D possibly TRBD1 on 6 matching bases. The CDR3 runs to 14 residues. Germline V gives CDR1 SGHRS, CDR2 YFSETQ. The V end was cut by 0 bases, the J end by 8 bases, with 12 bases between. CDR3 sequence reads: CASSLGQGQDTIYF. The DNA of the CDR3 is TGCGCCAGCAGCTTGGGCCAGGGGCAAGACACCATATATTTT.

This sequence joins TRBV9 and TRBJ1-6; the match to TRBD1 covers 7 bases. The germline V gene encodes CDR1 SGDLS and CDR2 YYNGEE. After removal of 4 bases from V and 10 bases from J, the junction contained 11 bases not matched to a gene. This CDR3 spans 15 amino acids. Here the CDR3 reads CASSPPSGGISPLHF. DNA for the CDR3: TGTGCCAGCAGCCCCCCCTCAGGGGGAATATCACCCCTCCACTTT.

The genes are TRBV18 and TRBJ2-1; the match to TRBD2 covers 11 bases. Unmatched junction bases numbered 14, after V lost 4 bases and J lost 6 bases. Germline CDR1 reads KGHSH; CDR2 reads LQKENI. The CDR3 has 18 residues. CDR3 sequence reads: CASSLLPIAGGSSNEQFF. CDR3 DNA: TGTGCCAGCTCACTTCTGCCGATAGCGGGGGGGAGCTCCAATGAGCAGTTCTTC.

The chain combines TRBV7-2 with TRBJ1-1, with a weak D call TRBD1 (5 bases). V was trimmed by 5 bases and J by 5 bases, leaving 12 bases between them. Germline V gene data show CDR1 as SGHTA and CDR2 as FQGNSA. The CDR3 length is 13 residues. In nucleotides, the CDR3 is TGTGCCAGCAGCCCCCGGGGCGGGACTGAAGCTTTCTTT. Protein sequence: CASSPRGGTEAFF.

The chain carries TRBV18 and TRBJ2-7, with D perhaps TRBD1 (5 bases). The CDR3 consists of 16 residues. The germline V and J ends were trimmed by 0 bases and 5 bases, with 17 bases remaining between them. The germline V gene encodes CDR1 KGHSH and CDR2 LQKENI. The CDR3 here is CASSPPLKGNSNEQYF. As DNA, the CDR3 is TGTGCCAGCTCACCACCGCTAAAGGGGAATAGTAACGAGCAGTACTTC.

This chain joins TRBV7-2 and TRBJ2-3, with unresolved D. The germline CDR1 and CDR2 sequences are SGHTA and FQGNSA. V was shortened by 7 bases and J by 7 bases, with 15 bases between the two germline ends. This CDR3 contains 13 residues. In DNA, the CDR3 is TGTGCCAGCAAGCCCTACCCCCACCATACGCAGTATTTT. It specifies CASKPYPHHTQYF. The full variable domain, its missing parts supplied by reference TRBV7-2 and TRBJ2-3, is GAGVSQSPSNKVTEKGKDVELRCDPISGHTALYWYRQSLGQGLEFLIYFQGNSAPDKSGLPSDRFSAERTGGSVSTLTIQRTQQEDSAVYLCASKPYPHHTQYFGPGTRLTVL.

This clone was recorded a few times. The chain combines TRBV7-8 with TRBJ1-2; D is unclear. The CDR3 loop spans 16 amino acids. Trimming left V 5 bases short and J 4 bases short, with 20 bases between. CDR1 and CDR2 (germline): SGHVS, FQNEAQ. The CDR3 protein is CASSPSRTWRGYGYTF. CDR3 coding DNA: TGTGCCAGCAGCCCCTCCCGAACGTGGCGGGGCTATGGCTACACCTTC. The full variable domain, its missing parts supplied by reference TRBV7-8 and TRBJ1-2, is GAGVSQSPRYKVAKRGQDVALRCDPISGHVSLFWYQQALGQGPEFLTYFQNEAQLDKSGLPSDRFFAERPEGSVSTLKIQRTQQEDSAVYLCASSPSRTWRGYGYTFGSGTRLTVV.

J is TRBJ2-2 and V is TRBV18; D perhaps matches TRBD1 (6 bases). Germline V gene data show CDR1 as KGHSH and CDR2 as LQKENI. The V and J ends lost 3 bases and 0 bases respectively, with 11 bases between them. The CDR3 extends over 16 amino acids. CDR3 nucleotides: TGTGCCAGCTCACCTGGACAGCTATCGAACACCGGGGAGCTGTTTTTT. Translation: CASSPGQLSNTGELFF.

The CDR3 nucleotides are TGCGCCAGCAGTAATACCCCCAGCTCCTACGAGCAGTACTTC. Protein sequence: CASSNTPSSYEQYF. V usage is TRBV5-1 and J usage is TRBJ2-7; D is unclear. Germline CDR1 is SGHRS and CDR2 is YFSETQ. The CDR3 loop spans 14 amino acids. V shed 5 bases and J shed 0 bases, with 12 bases lying between them.

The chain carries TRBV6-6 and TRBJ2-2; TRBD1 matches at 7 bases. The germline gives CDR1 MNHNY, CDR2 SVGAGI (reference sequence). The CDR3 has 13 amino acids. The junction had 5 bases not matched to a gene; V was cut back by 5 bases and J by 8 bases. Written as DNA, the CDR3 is TGTGCCAGCAGTGAGGGGGCACTAGGGGAGCTGTTTTTT. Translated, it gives CASSEGALGELFF.

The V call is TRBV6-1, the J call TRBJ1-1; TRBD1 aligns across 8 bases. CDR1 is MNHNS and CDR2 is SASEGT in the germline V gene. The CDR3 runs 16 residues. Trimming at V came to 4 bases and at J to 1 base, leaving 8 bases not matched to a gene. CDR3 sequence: CASSVRQGKSNTEAFF. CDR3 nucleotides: TGTGCCAGCAGTGTCCGACAGGGGAAGTCGAACACTGAAGCTTTCTTT.

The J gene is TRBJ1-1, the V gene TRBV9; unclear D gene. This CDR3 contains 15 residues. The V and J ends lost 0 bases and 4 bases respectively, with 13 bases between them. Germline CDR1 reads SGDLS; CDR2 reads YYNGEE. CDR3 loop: CASSVEGRTRTEAFF. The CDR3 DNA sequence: TGTGCCAGCAGCGTAGAAGGACGGACGCGCACTGAAGCTTTCTTT.

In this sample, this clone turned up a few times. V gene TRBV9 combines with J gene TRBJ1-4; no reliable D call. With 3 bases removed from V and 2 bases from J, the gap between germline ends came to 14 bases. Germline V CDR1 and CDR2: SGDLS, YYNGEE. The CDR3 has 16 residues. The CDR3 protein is CASSDGSIGTNEKLFF. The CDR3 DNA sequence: TGTGCCAGCAGCGACGGGTCGATCGGGACTAATGAAAAACTGTTTTTT. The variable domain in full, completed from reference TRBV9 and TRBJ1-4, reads DSGVTQTPKHLITATGQRVTLRCSPRSGDLSVYWYQQSLDQGLQFLIQYYNGEERAKGNILERFSAQQFPDLHSELNLSSLELGDSALYFCASSDGSIGTNEKLFFGSGTQLSVL.

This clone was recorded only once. The CDR3 spells CASSIANRGDAFF. The CDR3 nucleotides read TGTGCCAGTAGTATAGCAAACCGTGGCGATGCTTTCTTT. The chain recombines TRBV19 with TRBJ1-1; D gene uncertain. Trimming stripped 1 base from V and 11 bases from J, with 14 bases between. The V gene's germline CDR1 is LNHDA and CDR2 SQIVND (reference sequence). CDR3 length: 13 amino acids.

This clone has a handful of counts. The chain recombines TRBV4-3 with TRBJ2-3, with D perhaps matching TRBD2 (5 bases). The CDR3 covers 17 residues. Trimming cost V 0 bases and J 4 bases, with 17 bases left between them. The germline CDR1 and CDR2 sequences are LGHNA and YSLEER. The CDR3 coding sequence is TGCGCCAGCAGCCAAGAAGGATTCGGGATCTATGCAGATACGCAGTATTTT. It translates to CASSQEGFGIYADTQYF.

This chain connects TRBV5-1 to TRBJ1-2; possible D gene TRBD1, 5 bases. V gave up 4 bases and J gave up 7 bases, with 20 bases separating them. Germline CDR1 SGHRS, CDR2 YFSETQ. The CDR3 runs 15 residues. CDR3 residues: CASSPDPGTGGGYTF. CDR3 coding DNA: TGCGCCAGCAGCCCGGATCCCGGGACGGGAGGTGGCTACACCTTC. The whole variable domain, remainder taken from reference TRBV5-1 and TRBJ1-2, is KAGVTQTPRYLIKTRGQQVTLSCSPISGHRSVSWYQQTPGQGLQFLFEYFSETQRNKGNFPGRFSGRQFSNSRSEMNVSTLELGDSALYLCASSPDPGTGGGYTFGSGTRLTVV.

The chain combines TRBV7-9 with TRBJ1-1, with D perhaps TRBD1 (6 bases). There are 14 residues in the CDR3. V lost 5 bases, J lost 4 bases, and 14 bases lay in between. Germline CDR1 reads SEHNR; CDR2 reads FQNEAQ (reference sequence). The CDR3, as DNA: TGTGCCAGCAGCCCGCAGGGGTTTCGCACTGAAGCTTTCTTT. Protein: CASSPQGFRTEAFF.